This TCR beta chain was observed in a study of blood T cell repertoires in COVID-19. About the research overall: Both acute and convalescent COVID-19 samples were obtained from the United States, Italy and Spain. Nucleic acid was either cDNA or gDNA, and it came from T cells, B-cell-depleted T cells, or PBMCs.

V lost 7 bases, J lost 5 bases, and 15 bases lay in between. The CDR3 sequence is 13 residues long. Germline CDR1 is SNHLY and CDR2 is FYNNEI. Assay used: immunoSEQ multiplex PCR; TCRdb lists only in-frame clones, some missing. Found here are some 270,000 clones, approximately 85% of them singletons; the top ten hold about 10%. The specimen sequenced was peripheral blood. This receptor was identified in a woman in her 70s with acute or convalescent COVID-19. The V gene is TRBV2, the J gene TRBJ2-7, with a tentative D call TRBD2 (5 bases). The CDR3 region has the DNA TGTGCCAGCAAGAGGGCAACTATGGACGAGCAGTACTTC. It translates to CASKRATMDEQYF.